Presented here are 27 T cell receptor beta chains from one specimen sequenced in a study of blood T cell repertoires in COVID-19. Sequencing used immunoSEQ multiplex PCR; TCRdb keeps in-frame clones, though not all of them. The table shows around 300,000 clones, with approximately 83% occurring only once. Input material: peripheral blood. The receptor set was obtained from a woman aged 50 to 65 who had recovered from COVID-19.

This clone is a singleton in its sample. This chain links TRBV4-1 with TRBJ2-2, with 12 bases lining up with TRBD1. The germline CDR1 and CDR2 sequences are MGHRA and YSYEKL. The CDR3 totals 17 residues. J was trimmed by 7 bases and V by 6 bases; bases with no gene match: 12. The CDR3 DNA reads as TGCGCCAGCAGGCCAACCGGGACAGGGGGCCGGAGCGGGGAGCTGTTTTTT. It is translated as CASRPTGTGGRSGELFF.

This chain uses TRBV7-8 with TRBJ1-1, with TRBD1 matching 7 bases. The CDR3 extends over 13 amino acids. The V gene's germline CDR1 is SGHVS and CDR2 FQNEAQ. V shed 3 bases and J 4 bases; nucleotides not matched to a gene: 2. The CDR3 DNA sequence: TGTGCCAGCAGCTTCCCAGGGGGCACTGAAGCTTTCTTT. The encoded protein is CASSFPGGTEAFF.

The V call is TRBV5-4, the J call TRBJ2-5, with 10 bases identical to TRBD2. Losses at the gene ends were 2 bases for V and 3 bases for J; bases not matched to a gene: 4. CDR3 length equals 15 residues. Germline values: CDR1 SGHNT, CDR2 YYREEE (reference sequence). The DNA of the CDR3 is TGTGCCAGCAGCTTACTAGCGGGAAATGAAGAGACCCAGTACTTC. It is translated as CASSLLAGNEETQYF.

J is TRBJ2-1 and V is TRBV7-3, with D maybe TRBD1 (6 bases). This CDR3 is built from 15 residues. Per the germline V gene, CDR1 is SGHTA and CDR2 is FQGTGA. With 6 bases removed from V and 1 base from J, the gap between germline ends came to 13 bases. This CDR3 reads CASSLSQGSYNEQFF. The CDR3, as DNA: TGTGCCAGCAGTCTCAGCCAGGGGTCCTACAATGAGCAGTTCTTC.

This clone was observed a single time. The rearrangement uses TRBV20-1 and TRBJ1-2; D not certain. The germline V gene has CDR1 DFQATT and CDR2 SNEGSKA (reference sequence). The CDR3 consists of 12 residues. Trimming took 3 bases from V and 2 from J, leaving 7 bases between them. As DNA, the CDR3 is TGCAGTGCTAGTTCTGTAAACTATGGCTACACCTTC. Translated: CSASSVNYGYTF.

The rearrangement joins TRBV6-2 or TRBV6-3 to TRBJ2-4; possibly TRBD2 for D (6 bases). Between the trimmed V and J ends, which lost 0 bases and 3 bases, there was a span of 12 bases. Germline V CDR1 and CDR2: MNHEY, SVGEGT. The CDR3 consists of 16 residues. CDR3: CASSYSRGLVKNIQYF. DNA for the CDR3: TGTGCCAGCAGTTACTCGCGGGGCTTAGTCAAAAACATTCAGTACTTC.

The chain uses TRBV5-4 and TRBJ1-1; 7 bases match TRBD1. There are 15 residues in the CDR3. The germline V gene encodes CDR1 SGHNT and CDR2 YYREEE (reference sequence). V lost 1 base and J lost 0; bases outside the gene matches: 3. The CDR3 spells CASSLPTGLNTEAFF. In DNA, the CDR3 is TGTGCCAGCAGCTTGCCGACAGGGCTGAACACTGAAGCTTTCTTT.

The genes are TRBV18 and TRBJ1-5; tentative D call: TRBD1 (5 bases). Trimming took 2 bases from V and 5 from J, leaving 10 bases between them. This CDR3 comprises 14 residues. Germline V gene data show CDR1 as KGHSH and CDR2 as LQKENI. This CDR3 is CASSPGIGDQPQHF. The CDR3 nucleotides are TGTGCCAGCTCACCAGGAATAGGGGATCAGCCCCAGCATTTT. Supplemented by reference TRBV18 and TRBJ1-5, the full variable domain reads NAGVMQNPRHLVRRRGQEARLRCSPMKGHSHVYWYRQLPEEGLKFMVYLQKENIIDESGMPKERFSAEFPKEGPSILRIQQVVRGDSAAYFCASSPGIGDQPQHFGDGTRLSIL.

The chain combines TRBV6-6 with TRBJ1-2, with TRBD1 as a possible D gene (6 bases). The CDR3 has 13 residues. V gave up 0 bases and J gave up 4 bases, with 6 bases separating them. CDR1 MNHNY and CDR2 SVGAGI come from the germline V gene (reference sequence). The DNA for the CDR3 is TGTGCCAGCAGTTACTCGGACAGCTATGGCTACACCTTC. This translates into CASSYSDSYGYTF.

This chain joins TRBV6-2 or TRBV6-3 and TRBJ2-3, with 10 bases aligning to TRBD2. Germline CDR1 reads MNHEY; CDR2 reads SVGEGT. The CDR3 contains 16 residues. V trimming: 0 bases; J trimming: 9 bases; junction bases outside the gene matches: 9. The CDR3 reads CASSYSPSGSPGTQYF. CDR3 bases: TGTGCCAGCAGTTACTCTCCTAGCGGGAGTCCAGGGACGCAGTATTTT.

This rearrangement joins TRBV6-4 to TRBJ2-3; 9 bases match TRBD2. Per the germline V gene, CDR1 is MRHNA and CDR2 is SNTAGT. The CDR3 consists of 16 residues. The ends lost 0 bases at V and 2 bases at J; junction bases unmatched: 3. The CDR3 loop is CASSDSSGGVTDTQYF. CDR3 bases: TGTGCCAGCAGTGACTCTAGCGGGGGAGTCACAGATACGCAGTATTTT.

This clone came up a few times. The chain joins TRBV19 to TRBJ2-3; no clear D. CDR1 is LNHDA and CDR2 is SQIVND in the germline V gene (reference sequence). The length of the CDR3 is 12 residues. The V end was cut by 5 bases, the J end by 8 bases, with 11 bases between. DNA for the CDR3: TGTGCCAGTAGTGGAGCCCGAGGTACGCAGTATTTT. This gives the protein CASSGARGTQYF.

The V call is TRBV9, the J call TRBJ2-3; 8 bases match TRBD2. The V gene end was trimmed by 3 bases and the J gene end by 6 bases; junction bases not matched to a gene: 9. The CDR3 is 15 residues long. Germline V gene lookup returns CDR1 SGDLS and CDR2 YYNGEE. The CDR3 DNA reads TGTGCCAGCAGCGGTCTCGGGACTAGTTTCGATACGCAGTATTTT. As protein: CASSGLGTSFDTQYF.

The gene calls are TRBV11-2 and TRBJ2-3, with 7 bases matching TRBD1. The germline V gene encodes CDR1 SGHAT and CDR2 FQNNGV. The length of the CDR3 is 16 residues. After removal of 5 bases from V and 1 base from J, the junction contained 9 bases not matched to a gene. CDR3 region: CASSARQGVGTDTQYF. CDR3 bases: TGTGCCAGCAGCGCCCGACAGGGTGTCGGCACAGATACGCAGTATTTT.

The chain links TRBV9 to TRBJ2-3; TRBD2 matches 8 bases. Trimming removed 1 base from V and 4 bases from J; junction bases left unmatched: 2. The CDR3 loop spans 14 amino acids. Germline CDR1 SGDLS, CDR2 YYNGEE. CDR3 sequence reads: CASSVRAGADTQYF. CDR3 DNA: TGTGCCAGCAGCGTAAGAGCGGGGGCAGATACGCAGTATTTT.

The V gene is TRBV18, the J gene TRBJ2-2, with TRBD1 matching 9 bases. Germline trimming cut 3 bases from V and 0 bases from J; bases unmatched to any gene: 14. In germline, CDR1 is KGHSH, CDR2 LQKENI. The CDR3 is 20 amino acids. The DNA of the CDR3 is TGTGCCAGCTCACCCAGCAGGGGACAGGGCCTAAACGCGAACACCGGGGAGCTGTTTTTT. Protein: CASSPSRGQGLNANTGELFF.

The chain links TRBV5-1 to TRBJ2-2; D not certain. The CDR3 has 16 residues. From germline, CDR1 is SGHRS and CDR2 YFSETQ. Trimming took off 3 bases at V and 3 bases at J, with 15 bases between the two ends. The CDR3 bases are TGCGCCAGCAGCTCAGACACAAGTTCTTACACCGGGGAGCTGTTTTTT. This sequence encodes CASSSDTSSYTGELFF.

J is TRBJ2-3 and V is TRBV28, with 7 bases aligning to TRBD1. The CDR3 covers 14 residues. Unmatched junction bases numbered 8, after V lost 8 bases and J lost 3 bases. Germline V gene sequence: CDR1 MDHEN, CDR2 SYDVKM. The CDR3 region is CASSQGTQTDTQYF. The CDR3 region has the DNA TGTGCCAGCTCACAGGGGACCCAGACAGATACGCAGTATTTT.

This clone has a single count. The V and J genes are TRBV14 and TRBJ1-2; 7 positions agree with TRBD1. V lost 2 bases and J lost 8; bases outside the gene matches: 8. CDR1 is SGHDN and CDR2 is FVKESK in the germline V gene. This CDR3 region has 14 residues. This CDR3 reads CASSQRQGLEGYTF. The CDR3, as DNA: TGTGCCAGCAGCCAACGACAGGGATTGGAGGGCTACACCTTC.

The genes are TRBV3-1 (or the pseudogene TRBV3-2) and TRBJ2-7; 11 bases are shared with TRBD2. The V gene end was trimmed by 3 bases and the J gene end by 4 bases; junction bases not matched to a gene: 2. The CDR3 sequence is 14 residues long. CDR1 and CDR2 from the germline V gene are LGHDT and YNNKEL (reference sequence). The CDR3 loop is CASSQLAGGYEQYF. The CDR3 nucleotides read TGTGCCAGCAGCCAGCTAGCGGGAGGTTACGAGCAGTACTTC.

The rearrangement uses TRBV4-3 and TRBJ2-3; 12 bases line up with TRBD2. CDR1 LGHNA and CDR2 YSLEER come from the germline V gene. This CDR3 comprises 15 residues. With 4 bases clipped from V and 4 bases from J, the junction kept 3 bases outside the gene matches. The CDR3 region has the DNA TGCGCCAGCAGCCTAAGACTAGCGGGGGCAGATACGCAGTATTTT. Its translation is CASSLRLAGADTQYF.

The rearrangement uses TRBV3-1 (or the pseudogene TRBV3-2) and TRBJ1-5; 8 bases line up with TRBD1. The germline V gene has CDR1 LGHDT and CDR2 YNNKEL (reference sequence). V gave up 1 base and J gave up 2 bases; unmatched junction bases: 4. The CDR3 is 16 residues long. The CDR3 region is CASSQAGGDRNQPQHF. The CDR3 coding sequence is TGTGCCAGCAGCCAAGCAGGGGGCGATCGCAATCAGCCCCAGCATTTT.

The CDR3 DNA follows: TGTGCCAGCAGGGGGGCAGGGGCTAACTATGGCTACACCTTC. Residues: CASRGAGANYGYTF. This chain uses TRBV6-5 with TRBJ1-2, with TRBD1 as a possible D gene (6 bases). V lost 6 bases to trimming and J lost 0 bases, with 11 bases between them. This CDR3 region has 14 residues. Germline assignment: CDR1 MNHEY and CDR2 SVGAGI.

CDR3 sequence (DNA): TGTGCCAGCAGTCTTTTCCGGGGGGGCTATGGCTACACCTTC. Its translation: CASSLFRGGYGYTF. The genes are TRBV28 and TRBJ1-2; possible D gene TRBD1, 5 bases. V was clipped by 5 bases and J by 4 bases, with 14 bases between them. CDR1 MDHEN and CDR2 SYDVKM come from the germline V gene. The CDR3 consists of 14 residues.

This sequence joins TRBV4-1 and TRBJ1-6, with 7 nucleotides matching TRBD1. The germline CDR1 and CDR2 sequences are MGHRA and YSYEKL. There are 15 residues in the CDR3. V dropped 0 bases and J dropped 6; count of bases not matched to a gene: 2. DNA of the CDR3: TGCGCCAGCAGCCAAGAAGGGACAGTTAATTCACCCCTCCACTTT. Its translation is CASSQEGTVNSPLHF.

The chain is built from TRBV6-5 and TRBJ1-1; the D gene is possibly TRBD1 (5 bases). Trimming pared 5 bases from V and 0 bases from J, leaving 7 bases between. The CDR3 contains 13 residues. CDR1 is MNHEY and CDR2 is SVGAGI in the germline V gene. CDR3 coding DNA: TGTGCCAGCAGTCAGACAGTGAACACTGAAGCTTTCTTT. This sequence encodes CASSQTVNTEAFF.

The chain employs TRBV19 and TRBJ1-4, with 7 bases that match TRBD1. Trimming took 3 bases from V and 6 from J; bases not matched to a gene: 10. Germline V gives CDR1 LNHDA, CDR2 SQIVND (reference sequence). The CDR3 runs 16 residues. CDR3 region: CASSITGTGVYEKLFF. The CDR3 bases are TGTGCCAGTAGTATCACCGGAACAGGGGTATATGAAAAACTGTTTTTT.